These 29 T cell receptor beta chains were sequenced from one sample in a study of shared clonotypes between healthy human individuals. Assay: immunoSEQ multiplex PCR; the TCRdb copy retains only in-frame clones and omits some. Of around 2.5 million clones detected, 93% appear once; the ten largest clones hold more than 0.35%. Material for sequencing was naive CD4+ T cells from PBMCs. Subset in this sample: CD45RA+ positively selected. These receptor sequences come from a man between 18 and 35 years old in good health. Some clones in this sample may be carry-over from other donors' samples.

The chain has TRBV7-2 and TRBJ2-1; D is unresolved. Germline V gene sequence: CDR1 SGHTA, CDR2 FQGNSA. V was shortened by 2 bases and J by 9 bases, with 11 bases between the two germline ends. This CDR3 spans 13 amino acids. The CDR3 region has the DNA TGTGCCAGCAGCTTATTTGAAGGCGGTGAGCAGTTCTTC. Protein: CASSLFEGGEQFF.

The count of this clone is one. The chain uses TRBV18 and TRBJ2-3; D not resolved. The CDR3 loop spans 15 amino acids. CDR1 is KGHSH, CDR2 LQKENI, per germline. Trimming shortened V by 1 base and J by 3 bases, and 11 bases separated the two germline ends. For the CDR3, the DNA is TGTGCCAGCTCACCACAGGGCGTTAGGACAGATACGCAGTATTTT. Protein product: CASSPQGVRTDTQYF.

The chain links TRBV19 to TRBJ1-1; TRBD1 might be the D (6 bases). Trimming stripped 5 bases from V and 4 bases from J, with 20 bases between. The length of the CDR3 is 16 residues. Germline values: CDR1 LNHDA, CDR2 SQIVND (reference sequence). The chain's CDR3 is CASSPSGGAVGTEAFF. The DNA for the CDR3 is TGTGCCAGTAGTCCCTCCGGGGGGGCGGTCGGCACTGAAGCTTTCTTT.

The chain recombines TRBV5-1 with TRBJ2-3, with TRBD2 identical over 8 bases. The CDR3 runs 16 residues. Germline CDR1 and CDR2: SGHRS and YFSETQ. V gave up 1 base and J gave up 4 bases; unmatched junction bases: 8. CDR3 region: CASSLSGSTIADTQYF. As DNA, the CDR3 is TGCGCCAGCAGCTTGAGCGGGAGCACCATAGCAGATACGCAGTATTTT.

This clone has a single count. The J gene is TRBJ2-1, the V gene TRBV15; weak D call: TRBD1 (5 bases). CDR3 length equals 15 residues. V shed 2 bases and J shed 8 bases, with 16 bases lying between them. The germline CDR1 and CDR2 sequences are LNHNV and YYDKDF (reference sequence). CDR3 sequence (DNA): TGTGCCACCAGCAGATCCCCCCTGACAGTCGATGAGCAGTTCTTC. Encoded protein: CATSRSPLTVDEQFF.

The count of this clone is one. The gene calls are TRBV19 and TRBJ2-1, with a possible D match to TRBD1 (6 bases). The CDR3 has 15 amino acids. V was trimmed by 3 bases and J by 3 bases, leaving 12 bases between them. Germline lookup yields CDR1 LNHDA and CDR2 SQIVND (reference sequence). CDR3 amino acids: CASSIPGALYNEQFF. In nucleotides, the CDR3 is TGTGCCAGTAGTATTCCAGGGGCCCTCTACAATGAGCAGTTCTTC. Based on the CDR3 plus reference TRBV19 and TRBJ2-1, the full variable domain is DGGITQSPKYLFRKEGQNVTLSCEQNLNHDAMYWYRQDPGQGLRLIYYSQIVNDFQKGDIAEGYSVSREKKESFPLTVTSAQKNPTAFYLCASSIPGALYNEQFFGPGTRLTVL.

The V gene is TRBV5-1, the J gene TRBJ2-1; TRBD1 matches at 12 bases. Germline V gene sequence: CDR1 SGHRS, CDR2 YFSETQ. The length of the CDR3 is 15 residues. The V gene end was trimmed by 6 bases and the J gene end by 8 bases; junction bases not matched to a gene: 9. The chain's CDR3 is CASTFGTGGEDEQFF. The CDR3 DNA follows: TGCGCCAGCACCTTTGGGACAGGGGGCGAGGATGAGCAGTTCTTC.

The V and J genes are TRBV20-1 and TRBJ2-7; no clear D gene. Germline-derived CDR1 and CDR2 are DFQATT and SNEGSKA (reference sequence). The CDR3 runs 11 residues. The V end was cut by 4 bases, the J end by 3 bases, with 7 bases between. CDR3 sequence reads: CSAKVVYEQYF. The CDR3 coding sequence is TGCAGTGCTAAAGTCGTCTACGAGCAGTACTTC.

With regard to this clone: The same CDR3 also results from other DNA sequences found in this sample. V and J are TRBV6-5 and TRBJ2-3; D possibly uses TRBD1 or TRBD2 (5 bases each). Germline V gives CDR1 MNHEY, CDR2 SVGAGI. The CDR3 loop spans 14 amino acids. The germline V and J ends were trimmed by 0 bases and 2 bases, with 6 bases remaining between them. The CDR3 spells CASSYSGATDTQYF. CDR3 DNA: TGTGCCAGCAGTTACTCCGGGGCCACAGATACGCAGTATTTT.

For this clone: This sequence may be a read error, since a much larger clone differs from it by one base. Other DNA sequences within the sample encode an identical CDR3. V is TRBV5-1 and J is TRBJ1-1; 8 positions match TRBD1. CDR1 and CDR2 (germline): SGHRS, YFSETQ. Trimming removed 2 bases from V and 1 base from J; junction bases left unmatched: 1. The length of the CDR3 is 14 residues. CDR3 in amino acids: CASSLGTGNTEAFF. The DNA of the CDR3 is TGCGCCAGCAGCTTAGGGACAGGGAACACTGAAGCTTTCTTT.

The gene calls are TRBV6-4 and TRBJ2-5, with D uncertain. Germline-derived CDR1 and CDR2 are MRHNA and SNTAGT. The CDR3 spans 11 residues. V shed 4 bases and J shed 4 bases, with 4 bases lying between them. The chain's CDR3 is CASSGTETQYF. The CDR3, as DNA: TGTGCCAGCAGTGGAACAGAGACCCAGTACTTC.

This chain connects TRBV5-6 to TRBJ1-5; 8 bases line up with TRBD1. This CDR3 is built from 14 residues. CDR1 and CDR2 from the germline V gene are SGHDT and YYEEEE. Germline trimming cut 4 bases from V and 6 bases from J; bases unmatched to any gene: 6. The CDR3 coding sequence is TGTGCCAGCAGCCGGACAGGGTCTGGTCAGCCCCAGCATTTT. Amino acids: CASSRTGSGQPQHF. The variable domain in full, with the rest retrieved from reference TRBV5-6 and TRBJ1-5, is DAGVTQSPTHLIKTRGQQVTLRCSPKSGHDTVSWYQQALGQGPQFIFQYYEEEERQRGNFPDRFSGHQFPNYSSELNVNALLLGDSALYLCASSRTGSGQPQHFGDGTRLSIL.

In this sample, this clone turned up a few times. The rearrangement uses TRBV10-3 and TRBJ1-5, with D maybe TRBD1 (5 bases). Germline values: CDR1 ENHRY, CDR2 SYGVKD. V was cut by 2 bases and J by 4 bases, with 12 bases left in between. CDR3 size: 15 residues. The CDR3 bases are TGTGCCATCAGTGAGGGGCAGGGCCGGAATCAGCCCCAGCATTTT. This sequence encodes CAISEGQGRNQPQHF.

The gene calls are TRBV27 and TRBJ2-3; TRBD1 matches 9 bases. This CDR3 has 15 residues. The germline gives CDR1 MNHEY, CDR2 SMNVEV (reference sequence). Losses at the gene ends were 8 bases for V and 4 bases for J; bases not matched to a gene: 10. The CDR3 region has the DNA TGTGCCAGCGCCGGGACAGGGCTTCCCCCAGATACGCAGTATTTT. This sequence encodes CASAGTGLPPDTQYF.

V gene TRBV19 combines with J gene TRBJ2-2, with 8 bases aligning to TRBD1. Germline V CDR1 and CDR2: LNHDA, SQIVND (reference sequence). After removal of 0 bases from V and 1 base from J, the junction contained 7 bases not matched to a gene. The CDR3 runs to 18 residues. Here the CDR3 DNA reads TGTGCCAGTAGTATAGATACCGGGACAGGAGTGAACACCGGGGAGCTGTTTTTT. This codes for CASSIDTGTGVNTGELFF.

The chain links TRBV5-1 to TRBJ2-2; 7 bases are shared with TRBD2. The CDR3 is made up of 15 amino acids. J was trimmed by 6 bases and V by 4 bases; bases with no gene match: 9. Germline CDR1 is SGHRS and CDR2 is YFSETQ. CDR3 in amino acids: CASSEAGGSPGELFF. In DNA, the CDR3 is TGCGCCAGCAGCGAGGCGGGCGGGAGCCCCGGGGAGCTGTTTTTT.

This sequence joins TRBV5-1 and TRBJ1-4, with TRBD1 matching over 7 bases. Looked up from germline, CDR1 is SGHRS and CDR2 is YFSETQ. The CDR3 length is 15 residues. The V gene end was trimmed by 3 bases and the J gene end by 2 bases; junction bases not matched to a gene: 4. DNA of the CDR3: TGCGCCAGCAGCTGGCAGGGGGACACTAATGAAAAACTGTTTTTT. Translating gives CASSWQGDTNEKLFF.

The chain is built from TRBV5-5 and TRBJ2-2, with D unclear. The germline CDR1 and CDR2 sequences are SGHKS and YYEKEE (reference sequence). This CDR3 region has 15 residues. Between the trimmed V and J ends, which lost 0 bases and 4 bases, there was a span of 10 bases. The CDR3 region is CASSLEGLSTGELFF. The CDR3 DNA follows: TGTGCCAGCAGCTTGGAGGGATTGAGCACCGGGGAGCTGTTTTTT.

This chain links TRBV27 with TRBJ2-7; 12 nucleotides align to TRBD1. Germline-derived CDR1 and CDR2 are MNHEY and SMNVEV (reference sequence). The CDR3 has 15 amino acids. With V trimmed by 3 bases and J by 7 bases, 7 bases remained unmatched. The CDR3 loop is CASSFLRDRGQEQYF. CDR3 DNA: TGTGCCAGCAGTTTCCTCCGGGACAGGGGGCAAGAGCAGTACTTC.

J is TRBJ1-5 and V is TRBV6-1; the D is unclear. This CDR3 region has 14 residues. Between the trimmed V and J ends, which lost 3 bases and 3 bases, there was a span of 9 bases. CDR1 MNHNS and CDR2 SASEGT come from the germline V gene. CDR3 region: CASSEVRDNQPQHF. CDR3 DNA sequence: TGTGCCAGCAGTGAGGTCCGGGACAATCAGCCCCAGCATTTT.

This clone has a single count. CDR3 residues: CASNPWTGKDEKLFF. CDR3 bases: TGTGCCAGCAACCCTTGGACAGGGAAGGATGAAAAACTGTTTTTT. The rearrangement links TRBV28 to TRBJ1-4; 8 nucleotides match TRBD1. The CDR3 has 15 amino acids. CDR1 is MDHEN and CDR2 is SYDVKM in the germline V gene. J gave up 6 bases and V 7 bases, and 10 bases lay outside the gene matches.

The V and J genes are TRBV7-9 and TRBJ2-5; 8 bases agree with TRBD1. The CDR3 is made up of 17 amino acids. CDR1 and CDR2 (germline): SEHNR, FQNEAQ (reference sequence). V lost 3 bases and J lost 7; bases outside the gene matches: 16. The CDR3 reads CASSFSEIRGRGVTQYF. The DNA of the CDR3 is TGTGCCAGCAGCTTTAGCGAAATCAGGGGGCGCGGGGTGACCCAGTACTTC.

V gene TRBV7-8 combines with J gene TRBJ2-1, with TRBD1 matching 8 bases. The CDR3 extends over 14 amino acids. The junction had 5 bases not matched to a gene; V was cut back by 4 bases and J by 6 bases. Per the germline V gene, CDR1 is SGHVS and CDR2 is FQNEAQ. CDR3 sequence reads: CASSWNRGFNEQFF. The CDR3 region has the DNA TGTGCCAGCAGCTGGAACAGGGGGTTCAATGAGCAGTTCTTC. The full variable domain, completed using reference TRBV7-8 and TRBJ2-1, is GAGVSQSPRYKVAKRGQDVALRCDPISGHVSLFWYQQALGQGPEFLTYFQNEAQLDKSGLPSDRFFAERPEGSVSTLKIQRTQQEDSAVYLCASSWNRGFNEQFFGPGTRLTVL.

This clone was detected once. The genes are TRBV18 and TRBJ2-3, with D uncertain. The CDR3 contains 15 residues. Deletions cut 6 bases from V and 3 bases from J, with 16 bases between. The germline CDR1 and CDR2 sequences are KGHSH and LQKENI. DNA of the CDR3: TGTGCCAGCTCCCCTTCCCAGGTGGGGACAGATACGCAGTATTTT. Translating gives CASSPSQVGTDTQYF.

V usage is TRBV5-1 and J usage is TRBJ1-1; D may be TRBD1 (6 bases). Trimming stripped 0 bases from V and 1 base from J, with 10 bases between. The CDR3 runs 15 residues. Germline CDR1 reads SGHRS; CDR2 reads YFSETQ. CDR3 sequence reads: CASSLVGQSNTEAFF. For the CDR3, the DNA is TGCGCCAGCAGCTTGGTAGGACAGTCGAACACTGAAGCTTTCTTT.

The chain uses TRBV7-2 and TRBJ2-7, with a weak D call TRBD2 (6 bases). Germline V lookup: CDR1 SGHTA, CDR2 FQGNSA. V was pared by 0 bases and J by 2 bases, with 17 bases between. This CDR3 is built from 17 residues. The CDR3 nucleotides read TGTGCCAGCAGCTTAGCTTGGACGGGACTCCAAACCTACGAGCAGTACTTC. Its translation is CASSLAWTGLQTYEQYF.

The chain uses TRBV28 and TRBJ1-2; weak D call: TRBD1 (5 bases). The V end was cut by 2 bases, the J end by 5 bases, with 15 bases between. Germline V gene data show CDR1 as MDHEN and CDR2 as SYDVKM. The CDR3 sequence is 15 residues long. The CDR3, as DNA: TGTGCCAGCAGTTTAGACGACAGAACCGCTTATGGCTACACCTTC. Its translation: CASSLDDRTAYGYTF.

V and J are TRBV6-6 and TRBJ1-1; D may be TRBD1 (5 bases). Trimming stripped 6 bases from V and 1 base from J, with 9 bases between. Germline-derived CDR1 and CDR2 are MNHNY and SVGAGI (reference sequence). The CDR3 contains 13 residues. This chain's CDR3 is CASSQDRNTEAFF. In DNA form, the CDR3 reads TGTGCCAGCAGCCAAGACAGGAACACTGAAGCTTTCTTT.

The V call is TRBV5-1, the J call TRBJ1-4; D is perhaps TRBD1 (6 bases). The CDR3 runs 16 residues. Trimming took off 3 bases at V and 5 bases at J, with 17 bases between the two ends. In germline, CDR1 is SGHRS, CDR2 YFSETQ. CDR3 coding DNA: TGCGCCAGCAGCTCTTCCTGGACAGAAAGAAATGAAAAACTGTTTTTT. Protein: CASSSSWTERNEKLFF.